This T cell receptor beta chain was retrieved from a study of cytomegalovirus exposure and HLA in healthy donors. Looking at the study overall: HLA-typed donors contributed around 85 million unique TCRs, which were held in an early data release.

Vbeta (60) and Jbeta (13) primers were used in the PCR. The method was immunoSEQ multiplex PCR; TCRdb's version includes in-frame clones alone and lacks a portion of them. The data contain about 84,000 clones, about 90% of them seen just once; the ten biggest clones take up 2% to 2.5%. Donors counted as nominally healthy when sampled, yet unrecorded immune exposures were likely. Findings and caveats of the study: Relative to the roughly 700-donor mean, N-insertions were reportedly fewer in an Asian-associated ancestry cluster in a later analysis.

Comments on this clone: Its antigen is as yet unknown.

Germline V gives CDR1 SGHVS, CDR2 FQNEAQ. The CDR3 extends over 17 amino acids. Trimming removed 5 bases from V and 6 bases from J; junction bases left unmatched: 14. Sequencing used PBMCs. The chain employs TRBV7-8 and TRBJ1-2; TRBD1 matches at 11 bases. The clonotype comes from a man in his late teens or twenties in good health and CMV-seronegative. CDR3 DNA sequence: TGTGCCAGCAGCCTAGGGCCATTCCCGGGACAGGGGGATGGCTACACCTTC. Encoded protein: CASSLGPFPGQGDGYTF.